These T cell receptor beta chains were read from a single sample in a study of T cell responses to AZD1222 COVID-19 vaccine. Assay used: immunoSEQ multiplex PCR; TCRdb lists only in-frame clones, some missing. The top ten clones hold around 4.4% of a sample with roughly 150,000 clones, around 93% of them seen once. Sequencing was performed on peripheral blood, taken on day 0 of AZD1222 vaccination. These receptors were obtained from an adult in good health. Both conserved end residues are part of each CDR3. A D gene is named only where the DNA matches it firmly. Clone sizes are given selectively: once, few, many, or a class where the clone is expanded.

CDR3 protein	CDR3 DNA	clone size	D gene	V gene	J gene
CASRQLDTQYF	TGTGCCAGCAGACAATTGGATACGCAGTATTTT	.	.	TRBV6-5	TRBJ2-3
CASSLGGFQETQYF	TGTGCCAGCAGCTTAGGGGGTTTTCAAGAGACCCAGTACTTC	.	.	TRBV7-9	TRBJ2-5
CASSPPVDRAKEAFF	TGCGCCAGCAGCCCCCCCGTGGACAGGGCTAAGGAAGCTTTCTTT	.	TRBD1	TRBV5-1	TRBJ1-1
CASSQDTGTGEQYF	TGTGCCAGCAGCCAAGATACCGGGACGGGCGAGCAGTACTTC	.	.	TRBV4-2	TRBJ2-7
CASSRDLNYEQYF	TGTGCCAGCAGCCGGGACCTAAATTACGAGCAGTACTTC	.	.	TRBV14	TRBJ2-7
CASSSQGRNSPLHF	TGTGCCAGCAGCTCACAGGGGCGGAATTCACCCCTCCACTTT	.	TRBD1	TRBV11-3	TRBJ1-6
CASSLVRPRGQPQHF	TGTGCCAGCAGTTTAGTCAGGCCCCGAGGTCAGCCCCAGCATTTT	.	.	TRBV28	TRBJ1-5
CASSPDRARDGYTF	TGTGCCAGCAGCCCGGACAGGGCGAGGGATGGCTACACCTTC	.	TRBD1	TRBV25-1	TRBJ1-2
CASRASGGAYEQYF	TGTGCCAGCAGAGCTAGCGGAGGGGCCTACGAGCAGTACTTC	.	TRBD2	TRBV27	TRBJ2-7
CASRPRTTGPDTQYF	TGTGCCAGCAGACCACGGACGACAGGGCCAGATACGCAGTATTTT	.	TRBD1	TRBV27	TRBJ2-3
CASSPPFGAGEGETQYF	TGTGCCAGCAGTCCGCCCTTTGGAGCGGGAGAGGGGGAGACCCAGTACTTC	.	TRBD2	TRBV28	TRBJ2-5
CATSMKRDPPGANVLTF	TGTGCCACCAGCATGAAGCGGGATCCCCCTGGGGCCAACGTCCTGACTTTC	.	TRBD2	TRBV15	TRBJ2-6
CASSLTARRQEAFF	TGTGCCAGCAGTTTGACAGCCAGGCGTCAGGAAGCTTTCTTT	once	.	TRBV28	TRBJ1-1
CASTTSPGQQSNQPQHF	TGTGCCAGCACTACCAGTCCGGGACAGCAAAGCAATCAGCCCCAGCATTTT	.	TRBD1	TRBV28	TRBJ1-5
CASSHPALHLDTQYF	TGTGCCAGCAGCCATCCGGCCCTTCATCTAGATACGCAGTATTTT	.	.	TRBV7-2	TRBJ2-3
CATSRRLAGGQETQYF	TGTGCCACCAGCCGGAGACTAGCGGGAGGACAAGAGACCCAGTACTTC	.	TRBD2	TRBV24-1	TRBJ2-5
CASSTGTSGRNEQFF	TGTGCCAGCAGTACCGGGACTAGCGGGAGGAATGAGCAGTTCTTC	.	TRBD2	TRBV2	TRBJ2-1
CAWTRTAENEKLFF	TGTGCCTGGACCAGGACAGCCGAGAATGAAAAACTGTTTTTT	.	.	TRBV30	TRBJ1-4
CASKGLAGVEQFF	TGTGCCAGCAAGGGACTAGCGGGGGTTGAGCAGTTCTTC	.	.	TRBV21-1	TRBJ2-1
CATRPGPSYNEQFF	TGTGCCACCCGACCGGGCCCTTCCTACAATGAGCAGTTCTTC	.	.	TRBV28	TRBJ2-1
CASSTRRNQPQHF	TGTGCCAGCAGCACCCGTCGAAATCAGCCCCAGCATTTT	.	.	TRBV7-2	TRBJ1-5
CASSQDIYDYGYTF	TGCGCCAGCAGCCAAGATATTTATGACTATGGCTACACCTTC	.	.	TRBV4-1	TRBJ1-2